The table lists the clone carrying this T cell receptor beta chain with a few counts. cDNA reverse transcribed from extracted RNA served as the sequencing template. Using immunoSEQ multiplex PCR, the repertoire was profiled, and TCRdb retains in-frame clones only, with some absent. The table has around 120,000 clones, under 40% seen once; the top ten hold approximately 2.8%. This specimen comes from a study of CD8+ T cells in alopecia areata. Collected material from alopecia areata patients comprised lesional scalp punch biopsies and peripheral blood. Germline CDR1 is MNHEY and CDR2 is SMNVEV (reference sequence). The length of the CDR3 is 14 residues. The trim removed 4 bases at V and 5 bases at J, leaving 3 bases unmatched.

The source of this sequence is a human donor with alopecia areata. This chain links TRBV27 with TRBJ1-1; 11 bases align to TRBD1. Sequencing was carried out using CD4+ T cells sorted from blood. CDR3 sequence: CASSSGTGGTEAFF. CDR3 coding DNA: TGTGCCAGCAGTTCCGGGACAGGGGGGACTGAAGCTTTCTTT.